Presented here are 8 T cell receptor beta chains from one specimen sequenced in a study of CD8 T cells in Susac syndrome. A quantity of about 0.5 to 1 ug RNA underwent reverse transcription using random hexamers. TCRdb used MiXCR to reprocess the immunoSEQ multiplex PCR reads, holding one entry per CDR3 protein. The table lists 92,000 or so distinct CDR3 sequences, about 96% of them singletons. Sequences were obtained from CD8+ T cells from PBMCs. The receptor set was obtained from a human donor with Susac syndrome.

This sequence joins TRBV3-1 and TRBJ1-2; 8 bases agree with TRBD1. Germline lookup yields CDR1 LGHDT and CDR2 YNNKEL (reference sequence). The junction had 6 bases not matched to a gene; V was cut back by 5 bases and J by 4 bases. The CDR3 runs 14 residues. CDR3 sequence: CASSYRTGSYGYTF. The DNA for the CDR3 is TGTGCCAGCAGCTACCGGACAGGGTCCTATGGCTACACCTTC.

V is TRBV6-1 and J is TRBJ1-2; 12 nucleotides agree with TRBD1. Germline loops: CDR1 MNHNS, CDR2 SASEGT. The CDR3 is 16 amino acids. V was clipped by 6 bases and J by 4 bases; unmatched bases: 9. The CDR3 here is CASSNPGTGGLYGYTF. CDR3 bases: TGTGCCAGCAGCAATCCCGGGACAGGGGGCCTCTATGGCTACACCTTC.

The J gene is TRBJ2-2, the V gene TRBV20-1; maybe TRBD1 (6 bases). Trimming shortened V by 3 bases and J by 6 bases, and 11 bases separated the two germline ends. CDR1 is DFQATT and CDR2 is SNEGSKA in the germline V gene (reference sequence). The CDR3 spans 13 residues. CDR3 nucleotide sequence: TGCAGTGCTAGGAACAGGGCCGCCGGGGAGCTGTTTTTT. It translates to CSARNRAAGELFF.

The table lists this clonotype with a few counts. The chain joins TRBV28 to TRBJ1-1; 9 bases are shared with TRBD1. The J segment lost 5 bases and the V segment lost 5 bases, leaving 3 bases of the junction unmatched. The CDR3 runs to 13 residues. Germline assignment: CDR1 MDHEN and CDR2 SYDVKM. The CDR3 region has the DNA TGTGCCAGCAGTGGACAGGGGAATACTGAAGCTTTCTTT. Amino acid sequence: CASSGQGNTEAFF.

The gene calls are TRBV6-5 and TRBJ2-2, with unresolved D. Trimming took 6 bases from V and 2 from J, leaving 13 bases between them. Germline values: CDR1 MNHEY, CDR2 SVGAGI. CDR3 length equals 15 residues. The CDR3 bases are TGTGCCAGCAGGCACCCAGGCGGAAACACCGGGGAGCTGTTTTTT. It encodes CASRHPGGNTGELFF.

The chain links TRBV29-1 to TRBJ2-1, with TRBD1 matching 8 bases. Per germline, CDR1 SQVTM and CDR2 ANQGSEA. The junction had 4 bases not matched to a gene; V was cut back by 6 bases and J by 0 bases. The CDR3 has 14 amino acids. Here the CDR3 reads CSVVRGLSYNEQFF. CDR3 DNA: TGCAGCGTCGTCAGGGGGCTCTCCTACAATGAGCAGTTCTTC.

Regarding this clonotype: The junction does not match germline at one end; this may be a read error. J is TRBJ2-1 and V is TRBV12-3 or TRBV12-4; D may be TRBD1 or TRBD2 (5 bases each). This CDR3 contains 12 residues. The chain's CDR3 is CASSSGAEYNIF. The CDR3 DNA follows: TGTGCCAGCAGTTCCGGGGCGGAATATAATATCTTC.

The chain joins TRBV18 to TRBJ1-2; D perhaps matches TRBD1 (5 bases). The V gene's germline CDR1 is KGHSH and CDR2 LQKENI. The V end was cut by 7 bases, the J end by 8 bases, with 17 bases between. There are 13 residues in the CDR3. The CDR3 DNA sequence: TGTGCCAGCTACCCCGAGCTGGGGGGGGGCTACACCTTC. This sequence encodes CASYPELGGGYTF.